What follows are 32 T cell receptor beta chains derived from one specimen sequenced in a study of cytomegalovirus exposure and HLA in healthy donors. Both 60 Vbeta primers and 13 Jbeta primers went into the PCR. Method: immunoSEQ multiplex PCR; TCRdb's copy keeps in-frame clones and lacks some. Here the sample spans about 83,000 clones, roughly 79% being singletons. The material sequenced was PBMCs. These receptors came from a woman aged 25 to 39 in good health and CMV-seronegative.

The chain links TRBV5-1 to TRBJ1-3; D gene ambiguous. Trimming removed 4 bases at V and 1 base at J, with 15 bases between. Germline V CDR1 and CDR2: SGHRS, YFSETQ. There are 16 residues in the CDR3. CDR3 DNA: TGCGCCAGCAGCCCACCCGAGGGCCGTTCTGGAAACACCATATATTTT. The encoded protein is CASSPPEGRSGNTIYF.

CDR3 DNA: TGTGCCAGCAGTTCTACCGACAGGAACCACTATGGCTACACCTTC. This sequence encodes CASSSTDRNHYGYTF. V and J are TRBV28 and TRBJ1-2; D is perhaps TRBD1 (6 bases). V was pared by 4 bases and J by 3 bases, with 15 bases between. The germline V gene encodes CDR1 MDHEN and CDR2 SYDVKM. There are 15 residues in the CDR3.

The chain links TRBV7-3 to TRBJ2-2, with 8 bases aligning to TRBD2. Germline V gives CDR1 SGHTA, CDR2 FQGTGA. The J segment lost 4 bases and the V segment lost 7 bases, leaving 5 bases of the junction unmatched. The CDR3 is 14 residues long. CDR3 loop: CASKAGAATGELFF. DNA for the CDR3: TGTGCCAGCAAAGCGGGAGCGGCCACCGGGGAGCTGTTTTTT.

The chain uses TRBV21-1 and TRBJ2-1; the DNA was not compared with TRBD2, the D call given in the table. TRBV21-1 counts as a pseudogene. This CDR3 has 19 residues. The CDR3 spells CASSSRSGRARGGHNEQFF. DNA for the CDR3: TGTGCCAGCAGCTCCCGCAGCGGGAGGGCCCGCGGGGGGCACAATGAGCAGTTCTTC.

The V and J genes are TRBV5-4 and TRBJ2-7; 11 bases line up with TRBD2. CDR3 size: 14 residues. J lost 2 bases, V lost 7 bases, and 5 bases had no gene match. The germline gives CDR1 SGHNT, CDR2 YYREEE (reference sequence). The CDR3 here is CASHLAGGPYEQYF. The CDR3 DNA reads TGTGCCAGCCACCTAGCGGGAGGACCCTACGAGCAGTACTTC. Combining the CDR3 with reference TRBV5-4 and TRBJ2-7 gives the whole variable domain ETGVTQSPTHLIKTRGQQVTLRCSSQSGHNTVSWYQQALGQGPQFIFQYYREEENGRGNFPPRFSGLQFPNYSSELNVNALELDDSALYLCASHLAGGPYEQYFGPGTRLTVT.

The chain is built from TRBV9 and TRBJ1-2; 8 positions match TRBD1. Germline V gene lookup returns CDR1 SGDLS and CDR2 YYNGEE. J lost 0 bases, V lost 5 bases, and 12 bases had no gene match. The length of the CDR3 is 17 residues. The CDR3 here is CASRGGQGAPTNYGYTF. The CDR3 coding sequence is TGTGCCAGCAGAGGGGGGCAGGGGGCGCCAACTAACTATGGCTACACCTTC.

The CDR3 region has the DNA TGTGCCAGCAGTTCAACCGGGACAGGGGGGGTGCACACTGAAGCTTTCTTT. Encoded protein: CASSSTGTGGVHTEAFF. The V and J genes are TRBV28 and TRBJ1-1, with 11 bases aligning to TRBD1. Germline CDR1 MDHEN, CDR2 SYDVKM. The V segment lost 4 bases and the J segment 3 bases; nucleotides outside the gene matches: 10. The length of the CDR3 is 17 residues.

The sample holds a few counts of this clone. The chain recombines TRBV27 with TRBJ2-2, with a tentative D call TRBD1 (5 bases). The CDR3 is made up of 16 amino acids. V was shortened by 7 bases and J by 6 bases, with 21 bases between the two germline ends. Germline V gene data show CDR1 as MNHEY and CDR2 as SMNVEV (reference sequence). DNA for the CDR3: TGTGCCAGCACCAAACTGGCAGGGTGGTACCCCGGGGAGCTGTTTTTT. This gives the protein CASTKLAGWYPGELFF.

V gene TRBV5-8 combines with J gene TRBJ2-7, with TRBD1 matching over 8 bases. The germline gives CDR1 SGHTS, CDR2 YDEGEE. J lost 4 bases, V lost 4 bases, and 7 bases had no gene match. The length of the CDR3 is 14 residues. The CDR3 nucleotides are TGTGCCAGCAGCGAGGGACAGGCTTTTTACGAGCAGTACTTC. Protein product: CASSEGQAFYEQYF.

The rearrangement joins TRBV28 to TRBJ1-5; D is perhaps TRBD1 (5 bases). Germline assignment: CDR1 MDHEN and CDR2 SYDVKM. The CDR3 sequence is 12 residues long. Trimming cost V 5 bases and J 7 bases, with 9 bases left between them. CDR3 sequence (DNA): TGTGCCAGCAGTCGGACATCCCAGCCCCAGCATTTT. This codes for CASSRTSQPQHF.

V is TRBV7-8 and J is TRBJ2-1; the D gene is possibly TRBD2 (6 bases). V was pared by 0 bases and J by 7 bases, with 16 bases between. CDR1 SGHVS and CDR2 FQNEAQ come from the germline V gene. There are 16 residues in the CDR3. The CDR3 coding sequence is TGTGCCAGCAGCTTAGCGCGAGGGAGGTTGGGAAATGAGCAGTTCTTC. It codes for CASSLARGRLGNEQFF.

For the CDR3, the DNA is TGTGCCAGCAGCGTAGAGGTAGCGGGCCGCACAGATACGCAGTATTTT. Translated, it gives CASSVEVAGRTDTQYF. The chain is built from TRBV9 and TRBJ2-3; 7 positions agree with TRBD2. CDR3 length: 16 amino acids. Germline V gene lookup returns CDR1 SGDLS and CDR2 YYNGEE. With 0 bases clipped from V and 1 base from J, the junction kept 5 bases outside the gene matches.

This clone was seen once. The chain joins TRBV7-3 to TRBJ2-1; tentative D call: TRBD2 (6 bases). CDR1 and CDR2 from the germline V gene are SGHTA and FQGTGA. The CDR3 length is 15 residues. Trimming stripped 4 bases from V and 6 bases from J, with 16 bases between. CDR3 nucleotide sequence: TGTGCCAGCAGCTCCCGTGGGGGGAGAGGCAATGAGCAGTTCTTC. This sequence encodes CASSSRGGRGNEQFF. The whole variable domain, filled in from reference TRBV7-3 and TRBJ2-1, reads GAGVSQTPSNKVTEKGKYVELRCDPISGHTALYWYRQSLGQGPEFLIYFQGTGAADDSGLPNDRFFAVRPEGSVSTLKIQRTERGDSAVYLCASSSRGGRGNEQFFGPGTRLTVL.

The chain employs TRBV7-8 and TRBJ1-1; D not certain. V dropped 1 base and J dropped 4 bases, with 10 bases sitting between them. The germline CDR1 and CDR2 sequences are SGHVS and FQNEAQ. There are 14 residues in the CDR3. CDR3 amino acids: CASSLGPGGTEAFF. For the CDR3, the DNA is TGTGCCAGCAGCTTAGGGCCCGGAGGCACTGAAGCTTTCTTT.

J is TRBJ2-2 and V is TRBV6-4, with TRBD1 matching over 9 bases. The J segment lost 5 bases and the V segment lost 3 bases, leaving 1 base of the junction unmatched. Germline V CDR1 and CDR2: MRHNA, SNTAGT. CDR3 length: 14 amino acids. CDR3 coding DNA: TGTGCCAGCAGTGAACAGGGGGCGACCGGGGAGCTGTTTTTT. It translates to CASSEQGATGELFF.

This clone showed up just a few times. The J gene is TRBJ1-5, the V gene TRBV7-3; no definite D call. CDR1 and CDR2 (germline): SGHTA, FQGTGA. This CDR3 is built from 12 residues. V was cut by 5 bases and J by 9 bases, with 11 bases left in between. DNA for the CDR3: TGTGCCAGCAGCATGGCCGTTCGGCCCCAGCATTTT. Its protein product is CASSMAVRPQHF. Based on the CDR3 plus reference TRBV7-3 and TRBJ1-5, the full variable domain is GAGVSQTPSNKVTEKGKYVELRCDPISGHTALYWYRQSLGQGPEFLIYFQGTGAADDSGLPNDRFFAVRPEGSVSTLKIQRTERGDSAVYLCASSMAVRPQHFGDGTRLSIL.

The chain uses TRBV10-3 and TRBJ1-2; TRBD1 matches at 9 bases. V lost 5 bases, J lost 4 bases, and 8 bases stayed unmatched. Germline V CDR1 and CDR2: ENHRY, SYGVKD. CDR3 size: 15 residues. The CDR3 loop is CAISLNRGLGYGYTF. CDR3 in DNA: TGTGCCATCAGTCTTAACAGGGGGCTAGGCTATGGCTACACCTTC.

The chain links TRBV7-8 to TRBJ1-5, with D unclear. The CDR3 is 15 amino acids. V dropped 3 bases and J dropped 5 bases, with 14 bases sitting between them. Per germline, CDR1 SGHVS and CDR2 FQNEAQ. For the CDR3, the DNA is TGTGCCAGCAGCTTGAGCTCCTCAAGAGATCAGCCCCAGCATTTT. Protein: CASSLSSSRDQPQHF.

The J gene is TRBJ1-5, the V gene TRBV4-1, with 10 bases that match TRBD1. The V gene's germline CDR1 is MGHRA and CDR2 YSYEKL. CDR3 size: 14 residues. The ends lost 1 base at V and 9 bases at J; junction bases unmatched: 3. Here the CDR3 reads CASSQGDRGRPQHF. For the CDR3, the DNA is TGCGCCAGCAGCCAAGGGGACAGGGGACGGCCCCAGCATTTT.

This chain joins TRBV7-3 and TRBJ2-5, with TRBD1 matching over 9 bases. The DNA end is more similar to TRBJ2-7, so the J call may be wrong. The CDR3 length is 14 residues. The germline V gene has CDR1 SGHTA and CDR2 FQGTGA. In DNA form, the CDR3 reads TGTGCCAGCAGCTTGGGACAGGGCATCTACGAGCAGTACTTC. It yields the protein CASSLGQGIYEQYF.

This chain connects TRBV11-2 to TRBJ2-7; 7 nucleotides align to TRBD2. This CDR3 spans 13 amino acids. V shed 3 bases and J 6 bases; nucleotides not matched to a gene: 5. CDR1 is SGHAT and CDR2 is FQNNGV in the germline V gene. The CDR3 region has the DNA TGTGCCAGCAGCTTTGTAGGGGAGGGCGAGCAGTACTTC. Its protein product is CASSFVGEGEQYF.

The table lists this clone with a few counts. This chain links TRBV29-1 with TRBJ2-7; TRBD2 is a possible D gene (7 bases). The length of the CDR3 is 16 residues. V was shortened by 7 bases and J by 2 bases, with 24 bases between the two germline ends. The germline V gene encodes CDR1 SQVTM and CDR2 ANQGSEA. The CDR3, as DNA: TGCAGCGGTCTTGCCTTGGGAGGGGGACCCGCCTACGAGCAGTACTTC. Its protein is CSGLALGGGPAYEQYF.

This chain joins TRBV5-1 and TRBJ2-7, with D perhaps matching TRBD1 (7 bases). Trimming removed 4 bases at V and 6 bases at J, with 23 bases between. The CDR3 length is 16 residues. Germline V gives CDR1 SGHRS, CDR2 YFSETQ. CDR3 coding DNA: TGCGCCAGCAGCCCGCCCCGAGGGGGGCCAGGGGGCGAGCAGTACTTC. This sequence encodes CASSPPRGGPGGEQYF.

The chain joins TRBV9 to TRBJ2-5, with TRBD2 matching over 8 bases. Losses at the gene ends were 4 bases for V and 0 bases for J; bases not matched to a gene: 5. The CDR3 length is 15 residues. Germline V lookup: CDR1 SGDLS, CDR2 YYNGEE. CDR3 region: CASSSRGGYQETQYF. DNA of the CDR3: TGTGCCAGCAGCTCCCGGGGGGGGTACCAAGAGACCCAGTACTTC.

The rearrangement uses TRBV10-3 and TRBJ1-4, with 7 nucleotides matching TRBD1. This CDR3 has 12 amino acids. J gave up 8 bases and V 10 bases, and 7 bases lay outside the gene matches. Germline V lookup: CDR1 ENHRY, CDR2 SYGVKD. The DNA of the CDR3 is TGTGCCACCCAGGGGGTCGGGGAAAAACTGTTTTTT. Translation gives CATQGVGEKLFF.

The chain employs TRBV5-1 and TRBJ2-3, with 7 nucleotides matching TRBD1. The length of the CDR3 is 16 residues. CDR1 and CDR2 (germline): SGHRS, YFSETQ. V was clipped by 4 bases and J by 2 bases; unmatched bases: 10. The CDR3 is CASSPGTGVVTDTQYF. The DNA for the CDR3 is TGCGCCAGCAGCCCCGGCACAGGGGTGGTCACAGATACGCAGTATTTT.

This chain connects TRBV5-1 to TRBJ1-2; TRBD1 aligns across 10 bases. V lost 2 bases, J lost 4 bases, and 2 bases stayed unmatched. The CDR3 runs to 14 residues. Germline CDR1 SGHRS, CDR2 YFSETQ. CDR3 region: CASSLGQGGYGYTF. The DNA of the CDR3 is TGCGCCAGCAGCTTAGGACAGGGGGGCTATGGCTACACCTTC.

This clone came up a few times. Here the CDR3 DNA reads TGTGCCAGCAGTGATCCTAGCGGGAGGGCAGCAGATACGCAGTATTTT. Translating it yields CASSDPSGRAADTQYF. The gene calls are TRBV2 and TRBJ2-3; the match to TRBD2 covers 12 bases. J gave up 4 bases and V 3 bases, and 5 bases lay outside the gene matches. CDR3 size: 16 residues. The V gene's germline CDR1 is SNHLY and CDR2 FYNNEI.

V gene TRBV7-2 combines with J gene TRBJ2-5; 10 bases are a match to TRBD2. V gave up 4 bases and J gave up 4 bases; unmatched junction bases: 12. This CDR3 has 17 residues. Germline assignment: CDR1 SGHTA and CDR2 FQGNSA. The CDR3 region has the DNA TGTGCCAGCAGCTCAACCCGGACTAGCGGAGGGTCAGAGACCCAGTACTTC. Amino acid sequence: CASSSTRTSGGSETQYF.

V gene TRBV19 combines with J gene TRBJ2-4, with D possibly TRBD2 on 6 matching bases. CDR1 is LNHDA, CDR2 SQIVND, per germline (reference sequence). Trimming stripped 3 bases from V and 3 bases from J, with 12 bases between. CDR3 size: 15 residues. For the CDR3, the DNA is TGTGCCAGTAGTATGGTTATAGCGGACAAAAACATTCAGTACTTC. Its protein is CASSMVIADKNIQYF.

This chain uses TRBV18 with TRBJ2-5; TRBD1 matches 9 bases. Germline-derived CDR1 and CDR2 are KGHSH and LQKENI. This CDR3 comprises 15 residues. J lost 0 bases, V lost 4 bases, and 3 bases had no gene match. The CDR3 nucleotides are TGTGCCAGCTCACTAGGGACAGGGCACCAAGAGACCCAGTACTTC. This translates into CASSLGTGHQETQYF.

The chain recombines TRBV27 with TRBJ2-7; TRBD2 is a possible D gene (5 bases). CDR3 size: 14 residues. The germline CDR1 and CDR2 sequences are MNHEY and SMNVEV (reference sequence). V gave up 3 bases and J gave up 4 bases, with 13 bases separating them. CDR3 protein: CASSFTRGEYEQYF. CDR3 coding DNA: TGTGCCAGCAGTTTTACACGGGGTGAATACGAGCAGTACTTC.